The T cell receptor (beta chain) under discussion was sequenced for a study of control samples from healthy donors and cancer patients. TCRdb's table, derived via immunoSEQ multiplex PCR, lists solely in-frame clones and lacks some. The sample records 78,000 or so clones, roughly 90% being singletons. The receptor's source is a woman aged 50 to 60 in good health. Sequenced material: blood.

CDR3 loop: CASGEGMNTEAFF. The CDR3 DNA reads TGTGCCAGCGGCGAAGGGATGAACACTGAAGCTTTCTTT. V usage is TRBV2 and J usage is TRBJ1-1; D unresolved. The V end lost 8 bases, the J end lost 0 bases, and 10 bases lay between the germline ends. Germline lookup yields CDR1 SNHLY and CDR2 FYNNEI. CDR3 length: 13 residues. Together with reference TRBV2 and TRBJ1-1, the CDR3 gives the full variable domain: EPEVTQTPSHQVTQMGQEVILRCVPISNHLYFYWYRQILGQKVEFLVSFYNNEISEKSEIFDDQFSVERPDGSNFTLKIRSTKLEDSAMYFCASGEGMNTEAFFGQGTRLTVV.